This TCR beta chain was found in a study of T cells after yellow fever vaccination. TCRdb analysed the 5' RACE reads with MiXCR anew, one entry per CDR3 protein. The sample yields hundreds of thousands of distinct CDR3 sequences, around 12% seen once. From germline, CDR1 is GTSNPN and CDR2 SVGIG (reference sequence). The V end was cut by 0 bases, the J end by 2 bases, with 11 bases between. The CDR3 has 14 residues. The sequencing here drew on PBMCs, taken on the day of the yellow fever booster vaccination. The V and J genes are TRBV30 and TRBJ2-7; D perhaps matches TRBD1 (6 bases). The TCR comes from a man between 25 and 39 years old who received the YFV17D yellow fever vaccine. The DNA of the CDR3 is TGTGCCTGGAGTGTACAGGGCACCGCCTACGAGCAGTACTTC. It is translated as CAWSVQGTAYEQYF.